The entry that follows covers one TCR beta chain sequence. In the authors' workflow: From reference gene primer amplification, estimates of nucleated cell counts were derived. The assay was immunoSEQ multiplex PCR, and TCRdb's table has in-frame clones only and misses some. Clone size and the V and J calls come from that table; the DNA yielded D and trimming. This table has under 500,000 clones, more than 85% appearing once. The sample belongs to a study of blood T cell repertoires in COVID-19. For the study at large: Italy, Spain and the United States were the sources of the convalescent and acute COVID-19 samples. PBMCs, B-cell-depleted T cells, or T cells provided the cDNA or gDNA that made up the material.

The germline CDR1 and CDR2 sequences are LNHDA and SQIVND (reference sequence). V lost 1 base to trimming and J lost 1 base, with 14 bases between them. CDR3 length equals 17 residues. The chain is built from TRBV19 and TRBJ1-5, with D hard to call. This TCR came from a woman aged 30 to 39 with acute or convalescent COVID-19. Material: peripheral blood. As DNA, the CDR3 is TGTGCCAGTAGTATAGTTGGCAGTCGGGGAAGCAATCAGCCCCAGCATTTT. Its translation is CASSIVGSRGSNQPQHF.